This is a list of T cell receptor beta chains from one sample in a study of Ad26.COV2.S vaccination and SARS-CoV-2 variants. Only in-frame clones appear in the TCRdb table, and some are missing; sequencing was by immunoSEQ multiplex PCR. The table includes hundreds of thousands of clones, 80% to 95% detected once. The starting material was peripheral blood, obtained in a trial of Ad26.COV2.S vaccine versus placebo. Receptors were obtained from a person between 18 and 60 years old who received the Ad26.COV2.S COVID-19 vaccine or a placebo. Both conserved end residues are part of each CDR3. The D gene is left open where the match is weak. Size values are once, few and many counts, or a class for expanded clones, and some rows have none.

- TRBJ2-7 TRBV29-1 - TGCAGCGTTGAAGAGTGGGGGAGCGAGCAGTACTTC CSVEEWGSEQYF
- TRBJ2-2 TRBV18 - TGTGCCAGCTCACCACCACCAGGGGACACCGGGGAGCTGTTTTTT CASSPPPGDTGELFF
- TRBJ2-1 TRBV4-2 - TGTGCCAGCAGCCAAGTCAATGAGCAGTTCTTC CASSQVNEQFF
- TRBJ2-5 TRBV19 - TGTGCCAGTAGTGACCTCCGGGACCAAGAGACCCAGTACTTC CASSDLRDQETQYF
- TRBJ1-2 TRBV2 - TGTGCCAGCAGTTCTAGGAACTCTAACTATGGCTACACCTTC CASSSRNSNYGYTF
- TRBJ2-7 TRBV4-2 - TGTGCCAGCAGCCAAGGCCTCTACTTAGGGGAGCAGTACTTC CASSQGLYLGEQYF
- TRBJ2-3 TRBV19 - TGTGCCAGTACAGGCGGGCCCTACACAGATACGCAGTATTTT CASTGGPYTDTQYF
- TRBJ2-7 TRBV6-5 once TGTGCCAGCAGTTACCGAGGGGGGGCGGAACTCTACGAGCAGTACTTC CASSYRGGAELYEQYF
TRBD2 TRBJ2-1 TRBV30 - TGTGCCTCCGGGACTAGCGGGAATGAGCAGTTCTTC CASGTSGNEQFF
- TRBJ2-3 TRBV12-3/TRBV12-4 - TGTGCCAGCAAAGAGAGAGATACGCAGTATTTT CASKERDTQYF
- TRBJ2-3 TRBV7-8 - TGTGCCAGCAGCTTATTATCCCAAACCACAGATACGCAGTATTTT CASSLLSQTTDTQYF
TRBD2 TRBJ2-1 TRBV5-1 once TGCGCCAGCAGCCTGGGGGGGAGTAGCTCCTACAATGAGCAGTTCTTC CASSLGGSSSYNEQFF
TRBD1 TRBJ1-4 TRBV28 - TGTGCCAGCAGTTTATCTGCCAGGGTGAACAGGGGAAAACTGTTTTTT CASSLSARVNRGKLFF
- TRBJ2-3 TRBV4-1 - TGCGCCAGCAGCCAAGCGGGATACGATACCACAGATACGCAGTATTTT CASSQAGYDTTDTQYF
- TRBJ2-7 TRBV14 - TGTGCCAGCAGCCAAGGAGTCGGGGGGCGAGGTACCTACGAGCAGTACTTC CASSQGVGGRGTYEQYF
- TRBJ2-1 TRBV28 - TGTGCCAGCAGTCCCTCCGACAGGGAGGACGCCAATGAGCAGTTCTTC CASSPSDREDANEQFF
- TRBJ2-7 TRBV9 - TGTGCCAGCAGCGTAGCCGGGTCCAACGGCTACGAGCAGTACTTC CASSVAGSNGYEQYF
TRBD2 TRBJ2-3 TRBV5-4 few TGTGCCAGCAGCTGGGGGGGGAACACAGATACGCAGTATTTT CASSWGGNTDTQYF
- TRBJ2-3 TRBV28 once TGTGCCAGCAGTTTACCCAGCACAGATACGCAGTATTTT CASSLPSTDTQYF
TRBD2 TRBJ2-3 TRBV5-5 once TGTGCCAGCAGCTTGGATCTAGCGGGAGGGCCAGATACGCAGTATTTT CASSLDLAGGPDTQYF
TRBD2 TRBJ2-2 TRBV5-6 - TGTGCCAGCAGCCGTGAGCGGGAGCGGGCCGGGGAGCTGTTTTTT CASSRERERAGELFF
TRBD2 TRBJ2-7 TRBV7-9 few TGTGCCAGCAGGAAGACTAGCGACCCCTCCTACGAGCAGTACTTC CASRKTSDPSYEQYF
- TRBJ2-5 TRBV7-2 - TGTGCCAGCAGCCTAACTCTAGCCCCCTTAAACCCCCAGTACTTC CASSLTLAPLNPQYF
- TRBJ2-2 TRBV6-6 once TGTGCCAGCAGACTAAGACGGGACACCGGGGAGCTGTTTTTT CASRLRRDTGELFF
- TRBJ1-3 TRBV5-1 few TGCGCCAGCAGCTTGTCTACAGGTCCCCAGGACACCATATATTTT CASSLSTGPQDTIYF
- TRBJ1-5 TRBV6-2/TRBV6-3 - TGTGCCAGCAGTTACCCGGAGGTCTCTGGCAGCAATCAGCCCCAGCATTTT CASSYPEVSGSNQPQHF
TRBD1 TRBJ2-6 TRBV6-2/TRBV6-3 once TGTGCCAGCAGTTATGATCGCGAGACAGGGCTCTCTGGGGCCAACGTCCTGACTTTC CASSYDRETGLSGANVLTF
TRBD2 TRBJ2-1 TRBV7-2 - TGTGCCAGCAGCCCCGATTCTGGACTAGCGGTACACAATGAGCAGTTCTTC CASSPDSGLAVHNEQFF
- TRBJ2-7 TRBV6-5 once TGTGCCAGCAGTTACCGACTGAGCTACGAGCAGTACTTC CASSYRLSYEQYF
TRBD2 TRBJ2-2 TRBV5-4 - TGTGCCAGCAGCTTAGGAGCGGGAGGGAACACCGGGGAGCTGTTTTTT CASSLGAGGNTGELFF
TRBD2 TRBJ2-1 TRBV5-1 - TGCGCCAGCAACGGAGGGGAGGGCCCCTACAATGAGCAGTTCTTC CASNGGEGPYNEQFF
TRBD2 TRBJ2-5 TRBV5-1 - TGCGCCAGCAGCCTTGGGACTAGCGGGAGCCAAGAGACCCAGTACTTC CASSLGTSGSQETQYF
TRBD2 TRBJ2-1 TRBV19 - TGTGCCAGTAGTATTACTAGCGGGAATATCTACAATGAGCAGTTCTTC CASSITSGNIYNEQFF
TRBD1 TRBJ1-4 TRBV28 - TGTGCCAGCAGTGAAGACAGGGAAGGTGAAAAACTGTTTTTT CASSEDREGEKLFF